This note documents a single T cell receptor (beta chain) sequence. Its antigen remains undetermined. No much larger clonotype is one base removed from it; base qualities were not supplied. CDR1 and CDR2, per the germline V gene, are SNHLY and FYNNEI. V loses 6 bases of germline sequence and J loses 5 bases, and the interval between the two ends is 16 bases. From cysteine to phenylalanine, the CDR3 is 14 amino acids long. The sequence is cut down to CDR3 DNA, 42 bases in frame from base 1. Synthesis of TCR cDNA relied on 5'RACE template switching, a step that introduced a universal primer site along with unique molecular identifiers. cDNA synthesis was primed from both the TCR alpha and TCR beta constant segments. Library amplification used two PCR steps, and the second PCR step added sample barcodes and sequencing adapters. Sequencing of libraries was performed on Illumina HiSeq 2500 (2x100 bp) or NovaSeq (2x150 bp). Turning to the authors' computational methods: Demultiplexing of reads and collapsing into UMI consensus sequences were performed with MIGEC, and V(D)J alignment was carried out with MiXCR. Using edgeR on replicate PBMC samples, clonotypes were called vaccine-responding if FDR was below 0.01 and the log2 fold change was above 5 up to day 15. Each bulk clonotype was labeled CD4 or CD8 based on which sequenced repertoire, CD4 or CD8, contained the clonotype at higher abundance. TCRdb trimmed the raw reads at Q25, called clones with MiXCR and kept productive beta chains. One record per CDR3 amino acid sequence lists the most common genes and DNA. The V and J calls and clone size are TCRdb's, not the authors'. This sample comprises hundreds of thousands of distinct CDR3 sequences, 12% of them detected only once. The ten largest clones represent 14% to 15% of the sample.

The record originates from a study of T cells after yellow fever vaccination (dated by TCRdb to about 2019). Background on the whole study: The SMART-Seq v4 Ultra Low Input RNA kit was used to prepare libraries from fractions with low cell numbers. To follow T-cell clones before and after both primary and booster YFV17D yellow fever vaccination, bulk TCR alpha and beta repertoires underwent longitudinal sequencing. The cohort comprised two healthy male donors, one aged 18 to 29 and one aged 30 to 39 years. Blood was collected at multiple timepoints before and after primary and secondary immunization, and bulk PBMC replicates and cell subsets were isolated.

On the study overall, not on this receptor specifically: A small share of clonotypes occurred in both CD4 and CD8 compartments, likely arising from convergent recombination. After the booster, most clones that had expanded after primary vaccination were detected again (around 97% of CD4 and 88% of CD8), suggesting broad maintenance of memory. Because abundant contaminating clonotypes from the bulk population could be contained in FACS-sorted repertoires, computational filtering was required. Only a couple of donors were included in the study, so the extent to which the findings can be generalized is limited. The secondary T-cell response was found to be weaker but faster than the primary response, with a peak reached on day 5 rather than on day 15.

This specimen's treatment or condition label, per the study, means: live attenuated yellow fever vaccine strain. At each blood-draw timepoint, two biological replicates of bulk PBMCs were obtained. A standard Ficoll-Paque protocol was used to isolate PBMCs from peripheral blood. TriZol was used to extract RNA from bulk PBMCs, from CD4 and CD8 fractions, and from dextramer-positive and dextramer-negative fractions. The TCR comes from a man aged 25 to 40 who received the YFV17D yellow fever vaccine. This material consisted of PBMCs, taken on the day of the yellow fever booster vaccination. Here the chain combines TRBV2 and TRBJ2-5; TRBD1 is perhaps the D gene, given 8 matching bases. The CDR3 protein is CASRLGQGGETQYF. The base sequence is TGTGCCAGCAGACTTGGACAGGGAGGGGAGACCCAGTACTTC.